The 19 T cell receptor beta chains presented below share a single source sample, sequenced in a study of blood T cell repertoires in COVID-19 (dated by TCRdb to 2018 to 2020). The receptor library was made with the immunoSEQ multiplex PCR assay. TCRdb provides this immuneACCESS table in a form limited to in-frame rearrangements. Some clones are lacking; in checked studies, under half of them reflect an unresolved V gene, and why the rest are absent is not known. This sample lists tens of thousands of clones; 86% were detected once. 1% to 1.5% of the sample is held by the ten biggest clonotypes. The sample taken for sequencing was peripheral blood. These receptors were obtained from a man between 60 and 70 years old with acute or convalescent COVID-19.

The rearrangement joins TRBV28 to TRBJ1-1; D is perhaps TRBD1 (6 bases). Germline CDR1 MDHEN, CDR2 SYDVKM. Trimming removed 8 bases from V and 0 bases from J, with 7 bases in between. The CDR3 has 12 amino acids. CDR3 sequence: CASWTVNTEAFF. In DNA form, the CDR3 reads TGTGCCAGCTGGACAGTGAACACTGAAGCTTTCTTT.

V gene TRBV7-9 combines with J gene TRBJ2-5; D is possibly TRBD2 (6 bases). V was clipped by 5 bases and J by 9 bases, with 19 bases between them. Germline assignment: CDR1 SEHNR and CDR2 FQNEAQ (reference sequence). This CDR3 region has 14 residues. CDR3 sequence (DNA): TGTGCCAGCAGCACCCCTGGCGGGGATAGACCCCAGTACTTC. Translating gives CASSTPGGDRPQYF.

This clone is classed as medium-sized. The chain employs TRBV5-6 and TRBJ2-5, with 7 positions matching TRBD1. Germline CDR1 reads SGHDT; CDR2 reads YYEEEE. The CDR3 spans 17 residues. J gave up 2 bases and V 0 bases, and 10 bases lay outside the gene matches. CDR3 DNA: TGTGCCAGCAGCTTGGAAATCCTGCTGGGACAGCAAGAGACCCAGTACTTC. Amino acids: CASSLEILLGQQETQYF.

The chain employs TRBV6-5 and TRBJ1-2; D remains unclear. CDR3 size: 12 residues. V gave up 1 base and J gave up 10 bases, with 10 bases separating them. CDR1 and CDR2 from the germline V gene are MNHEY and SVGAGI. CDR3 protein: CASSYYTGDYTF. In DNA form, the CDR3 reads TGTGCCAGCAGTTACTATACCGGGGACTACACCTTC.

The sample holds a few counts of this clone. This chain links TRBV11-2 with TRBJ2-2; a possible D gene is TRBD2 (5 bases). The CDR3 contains 14 residues. Germline CDR1 SGHAT, CDR2 FQNNGV. V lost 5 bases and J 1 base, leaving 8 bases between the germline ends. DNA of the CDR3: TGTGCCAGCAGCGGAAGCGGGAACACCGGGGAGCTGTTTTTT. Translating it yields CASSGSGNTGELFF.

This chain links TRBV11-3 with TRBJ1-6; D is unresolved. This CDR3 contains 14 residues. Germline V gene data show CDR1 as SGHNT and CDR2 as YENEEA. Trimming took 0 bases from V and 7 from J, leaving 7 bases between them. The CDR3 nucleotides read TGTGCCAGCAGCTTAGACACAATGAATTCACCCCTCCACTTT. This gives the protein CASSLDTMNSPLHF.

The DNA for the CDR3 is TGTGCCAGCTCACCAAATGGGCTAGCCCGCTCCTACGAGCAGTACTTC. It specifies CASSPNGLARSYEQYF. The chain employs TRBV18 and TRBJ2-7; maybe TRBD2 (5 bases). Trimming shortened V by 2 bases and J by 0 bases, and 14 bases separated the two germline ends. The CDR3 is 16 amino acids. Germline V CDR1 and CDR2: KGHSH, LQKENI.

The chain joins TRBV10-2 to TRBJ2-5; TRBD2 matches at 11 bases. The germline gives CDR1 WSHSY, CDR2 SAAADI. The CDR3 loop spans 12 amino acids. The V gene end was trimmed by 8 bases and the J gene end by 7 bases; junction bases not matched to a gene: 3. DNA for the CDR3: TGCGCCAGCGCGGGACTAGCGGTGACCCAGTACTTC. As protein: CASAGLAVTQYF.

The gene calls are TRBV18 and TRBJ1-2; D is perhaps TRBD1 (5 bases). Germline-derived CDR1 and CDR2 are KGHSH and LQKENI. This CDR3 spans 14 amino acids. The ends were cut back, 2 bases at V and 3 bases at J, with 10 bases in the middle. The DNA for the CDR3 is TGTGCCAGCTCACCATGGTCCAGGGACTATGGCTACACCTTC. Residues: CASSPWSRDYGYTF.

The chain employs TRBV7-9 and TRBJ1-4, with D tentatively TRBD1 (5 bases). CDR3 size: 15 residues. Germline CDR1 reads SEHNR; CDR2 reads FQNEAQ (reference sequence). The germline V and J ends were trimmed by 6 bases and 4 bases, with 15 bases remaining between them. As DNA, the CDR3 is TGTGCCAGCAGTTGGACGGGGGATTTTAATGAAAAACTGTTTTTT. This gives the protein CASSWTGDFNEKLFF.

The V and J genes are TRBV18 and TRBJ2-7; the D gene is possibly TRBD1 (6 bases). The CDR3 runs to 14 residues. Trimming stripped 3 bases from V and 2 bases from J, with 11 bases between. The germline gives CDR1 KGHSH, CDR2 LQKENI. The CDR3 spells CASSPTTGPYEQYF. The CDR3 bases are TGTGCCAGCTCACCGACAACAGGGCCCTACGAGCAGTACTTC.

V is TRBV19 and J is TRBJ2-1; D gene unclear. Trimming stripped 8 bases from V and 3 bases from J, with 17 bases between. Germline loops: CDR1 LNHDA, CDR2 SQIVND (reference sequence). The CDR3 extends over 15 amino acids. CDR3 sequence: CASSPPSGFYNEQFF. CDR3 nucleotide sequence: TGTGCCAGTTCTCCCCCCTCGGGTTTCTACAATGAGCAGTTCTTC.

The chain employs TRBV27 and TRBJ1-5; 9 bases are shared with TRBD1. V lost 5 bases and J lost 0; bases outside the gene matches: 11. The V gene's germline CDR1 is MNHEY and CDR2 SMNVEV (reference sequence). This CDR3 spans 18 amino acids. In DNA form, the CDR3 reads TGTGCCAGCAGTCCTCAATGGACAGGGGATTATAGCAATCAGCCCCAGCATTTT. It yields the protein CASSPQWTGDYSNQPQHF.

The CDR3 coding sequence is TGCGCCAGCAGCCAGGGGGCAGACGCCCCTAATGAAAAACTGTTTTTT. Residues: CASSQGADAPNEKLFF. V is TRBV5-1 and J is TRBJ1-4; TRBD1 matches at 8 bases. The CDR3 covers 16 residues. Germline V lookup: CDR1 SGHRS, CDR2 YFSETQ. With V trimmed by 4 bases and J by 3 bases, 8 bases remained unmatched.

The chain joins TRBV28 to TRBJ2-7; the match to TRBD2 covers 8 bases. The trim removed 7 bases at V and 4 bases at J, leaving 9 bases unmatched. The germline gives CDR1 MDHEN, CDR2 SYDVKM. This CDR3 region has 14 residues. The CDR3 region is CASNTPGLGYEQYF. CDR3 coding DNA: TGTGCCAGCAATACTCCGGGACTAGGATACGAGCAGTACTTC. Full variable domain (remainder filled in from reference TRBV28 and TRBJ2-7): DVKVTQSSRYLVKRTGEKVFLECVQDMDHENMFWYRQDPGLGLRLIYFSYDVKMKEKGDIPEGYSVSREKKERFSLILESASTNQTSMYLCASNTPGLGYEQYFGPGTRLTVT.

V is TRBV10-3 and J is TRBJ2-2; 9 nucleotides match TRBD1. The CDR3 spans 13 residues. After removal of 11 bases from V and 6 bases from J, the junction contained 7 bases not matched to a gene. CDR1 and CDR2 from the germline V gene are ENHRY and SYGVKD. In DNA, the CDR3 is TGTGCCGTTGGGACAGGGACCCCCGGGGAGCTGTTTTTT. Amino acid sequence: CAVGTGTPGELFF.

The rearrangement joins TRBV5-1 to TRBJ2-7; TRBD1 matches 7 bases. The germline gives CDR1 SGHRS, CDR2 YFSETQ. This CDR3 comprises 15 residues. Trimming took 4 bases from V and 2 from J; bases not matched to a gene: 9. CDR3 in amino acids: CASSPLPGTAYEQYF. The CDR3 DNA follows: TGCGCCAGCAGCCCTCTTCCCGGGACAGCCTACGAGCAGTACTTC. Full variable domain (missing parts from reference TRBV5-1 and TRBJ2-7): KAGVTQTPRYLIKTRGQQVTLSCSPISGHRSVSWYQQTPGQGLQFLFEYFSETQRNKGNFPGRFSGRQFSNSRSEMNVSTLELGDSALYLCASSPLPGTAYEQYFGPGTRLTVT.

The chain is built from TRBV25-1 and TRBJ1-1, with TRBD1 as a possible D gene (5 bases). This CDR3 has 11 residues. CDR1 and CDR2 (germline): MGHDK, SYGVNS. Deletions cut 10 bases from V and 1 base from J, with 7 bases between. The chain's CDR3 is CATGANTEAFF. The DNA of the CDR3 is TGTGCCACTGGGGCGAACACTGAAGCTTTCTTT.

This chain connects TRBV11-3 to TRBJ1-2, with unresolved D. The CDR3 runs 14 residues. The V end lost 5 bases, the J end lost 0 bases, and 10 bases lay between the germline ends. Germline loops: CDR1 SGHNT, CDR2 YENEEA. The DNA for the CDR3 is TGTGCCAGCAGCGTAGTTTCCTCTAACTATGGCTACACCTTC. Protein sequence: CASSVVSSNYGYTF.